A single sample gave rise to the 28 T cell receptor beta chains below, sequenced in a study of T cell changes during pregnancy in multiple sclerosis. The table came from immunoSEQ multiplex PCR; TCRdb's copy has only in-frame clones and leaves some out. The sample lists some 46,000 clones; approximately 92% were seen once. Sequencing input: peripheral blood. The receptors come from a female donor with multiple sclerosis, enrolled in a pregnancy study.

The CDR3 DNA reads TGTGCCAGCTCTAGCGGGATGTACAATGAGCAGTTCTTC. As protein: CASSSGMYNEQFF. The chain has TRBV7-2 and TRBJ2-1, with TRBD2 identical over 9 bases. V trimming: 8 bases; J trimming: 4 bases; junction bases outside the gene matches: 3. The CDR3 has 13 amino acids. Germline lookup yields CDR1 SGHTA and CDR2 FQGNSA.

Here the CDR3 reads CASSYSMMGNTEAFF. The CDR3 bases are TGTGCCAGCAGTTACTCGATGATGGGGAACACTGAAGCTTTCTTT. The gene calls are TRBV6-6 and TRBJ1-1; no firm D call. CDR1 is MNHNY and CDR2 is SVGAGI in the germline V gene (reference sequence). The CDR3 has 15 amino acids. The ends were cut back, 0 bases at V and 1 base at J, with 9 bases in the middle.

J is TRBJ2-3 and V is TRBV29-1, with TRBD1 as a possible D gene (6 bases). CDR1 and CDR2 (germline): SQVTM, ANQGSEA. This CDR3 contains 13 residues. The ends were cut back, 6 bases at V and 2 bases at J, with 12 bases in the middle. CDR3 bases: TGCAGCGTAAGGACAGACAACACAGATACGCAGTATTTT. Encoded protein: CSVRTDNTDTQYF.

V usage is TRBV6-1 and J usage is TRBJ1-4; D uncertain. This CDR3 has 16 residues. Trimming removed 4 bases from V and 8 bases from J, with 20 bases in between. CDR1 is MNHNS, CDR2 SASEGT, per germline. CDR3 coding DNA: TGTGCCAGCAGTGGTGAGACCTATTTCGGAAACGAAAAACTGTTTTTT. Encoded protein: CASSGETYFGNEKLFF.

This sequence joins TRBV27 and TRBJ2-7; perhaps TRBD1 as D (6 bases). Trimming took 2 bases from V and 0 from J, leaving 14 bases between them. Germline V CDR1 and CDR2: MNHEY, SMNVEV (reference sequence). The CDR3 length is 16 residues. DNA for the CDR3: TGTGCCAGCAGTTTAACCGGCAGGGGAAGCTCCTACGAGCAGTACTTC. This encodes CASSLTGRGSSYEQYF.

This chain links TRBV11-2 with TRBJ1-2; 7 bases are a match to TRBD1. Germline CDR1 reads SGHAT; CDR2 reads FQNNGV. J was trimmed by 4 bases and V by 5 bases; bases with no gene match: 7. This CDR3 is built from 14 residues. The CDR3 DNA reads TGTGCCAGCAGCAGACAGGGAGGAGGCTATGGCTACACCTTC. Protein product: CASSRQGGGYGYTF.

For the CDR3, the DNA is TGTGCCAGCAGCTTTCGGGGGGCTAACTATGGCTACACCTTC. Protein product: CASSFRGANYGYTF. The rearrangement uses TRBV5-4 and TRBJ1-2; TRBD1 might be the D (5 bases). Trimming removed 2 bases from V and 0 bases from J, with 8 bases in between. Germline values: CDR1 SGHNT, CDR2 YYREEE (reference sequence). There are 14 residues in the CDR3. Filled out from reference TRBV5-4 and TRBJ1-2, the complete variable domain reads ETGVTQSPTHLIKTRGQQVTLRCSSQSGHNTVSWYQQALGQGPQFIFQYYREEENGRGNFPPRFSGLQFPNYSSELNVNALELDDSALYLCASSFRGANYGYTFGSGTRLTVV.

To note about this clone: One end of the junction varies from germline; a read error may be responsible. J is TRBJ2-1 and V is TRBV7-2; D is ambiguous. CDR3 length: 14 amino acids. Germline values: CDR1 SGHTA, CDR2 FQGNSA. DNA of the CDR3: TGTGCCAGCAGCTTAGTGCCCGAGTCGGGCTCGTGGGTCTTC. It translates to CASSLVPESGSWVF.

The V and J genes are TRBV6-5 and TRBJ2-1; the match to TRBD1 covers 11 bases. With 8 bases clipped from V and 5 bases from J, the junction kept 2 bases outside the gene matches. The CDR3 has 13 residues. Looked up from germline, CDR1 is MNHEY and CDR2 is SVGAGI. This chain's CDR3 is CASGTGGNNEQFF. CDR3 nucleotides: TGTGCCAGCGGGACAGGGGGAAACAATGAGCAGTTCTTC.

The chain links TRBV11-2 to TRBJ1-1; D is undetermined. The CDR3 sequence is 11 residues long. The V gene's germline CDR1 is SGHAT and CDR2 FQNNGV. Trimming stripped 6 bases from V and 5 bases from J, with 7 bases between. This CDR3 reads CASRFRTEAFF. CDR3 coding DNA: TGTGCCAGCAGATTTCGAACTGAAGCTTTCTTT.

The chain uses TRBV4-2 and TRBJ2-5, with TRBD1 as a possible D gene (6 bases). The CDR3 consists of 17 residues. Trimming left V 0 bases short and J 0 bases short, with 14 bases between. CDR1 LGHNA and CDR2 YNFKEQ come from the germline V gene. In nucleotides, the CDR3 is TGTGCCAGCAGCCAAGATAGACAGGCATCGTACCAAGAGACCCAGTACTTC. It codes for CASSQDRQASYQETQYF.

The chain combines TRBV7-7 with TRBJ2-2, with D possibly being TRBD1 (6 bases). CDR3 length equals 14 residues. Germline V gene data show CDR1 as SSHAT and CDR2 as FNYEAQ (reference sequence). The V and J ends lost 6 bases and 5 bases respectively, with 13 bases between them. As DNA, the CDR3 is TGTGCCAGCAGACAGGGTGAACTTACCGGGGAGCTGTTTTTT. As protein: CASRQGELTGELFF. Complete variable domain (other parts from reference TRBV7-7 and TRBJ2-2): GAGVSQSPRYKVTKRGQDVTLRCDPISSHATLYWYQQALGQGPEFLTYFNYEAQPDKSGLPSDRFSAERPEGSISTLTIQRTEQRDSAMYRCASRQGELTGELFFGEGSRLTVL.

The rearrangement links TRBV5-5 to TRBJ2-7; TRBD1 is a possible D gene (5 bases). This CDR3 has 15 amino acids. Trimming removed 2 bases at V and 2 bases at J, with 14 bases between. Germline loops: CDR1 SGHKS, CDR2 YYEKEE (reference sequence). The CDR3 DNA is TGTGCCAGCAGCTTCAGGGAAGTCGCGGCCTACGAGCAGTACTTC. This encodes CASSFREVAAYEQYF.

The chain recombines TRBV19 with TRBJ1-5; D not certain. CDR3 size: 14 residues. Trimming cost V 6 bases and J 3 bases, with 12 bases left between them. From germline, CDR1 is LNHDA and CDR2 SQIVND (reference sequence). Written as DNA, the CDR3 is TGTGCCAGTAGGGGTTCAAAGAACAATCAGCCCCAGCATTTT. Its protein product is CASRGSKNNQPQHF.

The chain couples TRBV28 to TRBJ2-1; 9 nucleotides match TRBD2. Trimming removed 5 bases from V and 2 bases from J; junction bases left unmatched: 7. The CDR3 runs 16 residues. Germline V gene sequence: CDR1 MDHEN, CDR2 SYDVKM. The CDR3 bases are TGTGCCAGCAGTCCAGTTAGACTAGCGGCCTACAATGAGCAGTTCTTC. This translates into CASSPVRLAAYNEQFF.

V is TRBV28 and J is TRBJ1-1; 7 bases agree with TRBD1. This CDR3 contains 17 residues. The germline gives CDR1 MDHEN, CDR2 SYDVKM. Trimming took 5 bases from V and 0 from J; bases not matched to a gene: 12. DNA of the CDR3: TGTGCCAGCAGTCCGAGTTACAGGGGAATCATGAACACTGAAGCTTTCTTT. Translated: CASSPSYRGIMNTEAFF.

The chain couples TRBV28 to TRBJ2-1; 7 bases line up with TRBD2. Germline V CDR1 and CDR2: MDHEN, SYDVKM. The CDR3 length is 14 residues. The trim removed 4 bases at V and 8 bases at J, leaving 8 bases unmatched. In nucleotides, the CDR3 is TGTGCCAGCAGTTCGGGGGAGGGCCTCTATGAGCAGTTCTTC. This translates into CASSSGEGLYEQFF.

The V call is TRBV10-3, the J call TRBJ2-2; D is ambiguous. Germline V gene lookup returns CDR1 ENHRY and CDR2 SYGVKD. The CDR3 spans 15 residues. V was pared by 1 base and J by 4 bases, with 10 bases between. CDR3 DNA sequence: TGTGCCATCAGTGAGTTGGTCCCGGGCACCGGGGAGCTGTTTTTT. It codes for CAISELVPGTGELFF.

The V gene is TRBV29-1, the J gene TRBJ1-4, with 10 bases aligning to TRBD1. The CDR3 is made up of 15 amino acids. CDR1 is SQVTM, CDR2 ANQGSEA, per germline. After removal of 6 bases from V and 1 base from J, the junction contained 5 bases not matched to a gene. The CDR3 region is CSVRDRGLTNEKLFF. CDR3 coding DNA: TGCAGCGTCCGGGACAGGGGACTAACTAATGAAAAACTGTTTTTT. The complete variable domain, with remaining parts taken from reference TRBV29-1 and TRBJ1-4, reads SAVISQKPSRDICQRGTSLTIQCQVDSQVTMMFWYRQQPGQSLTLIATANQGSEATYESGFVIDKFPISRPNLTFSTLTVSNMSPEDSSIYLCSVRDRGLTNEKLFFGSGTQLSVL.

The CDR3 DNA sequence: TGTGCCAGCAGCTTATTAAACACCGGGGAGCTGTTTTTT. Translation: CASSLLNTGELFF. This sequence joins TRBV7-3 and TRBJ2-2; D remains unclear. The length of the CDR3 is 13 residues. Trimming left V 2 bases short and J 2 bases short, with 3 bases between. Germline CDR1 is SGHTA and CDR2 is FQGTGA.

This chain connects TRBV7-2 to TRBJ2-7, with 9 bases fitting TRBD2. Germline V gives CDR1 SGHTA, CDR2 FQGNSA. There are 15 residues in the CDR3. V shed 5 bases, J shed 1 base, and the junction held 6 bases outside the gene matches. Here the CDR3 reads CASSPSGMLSYEQYF. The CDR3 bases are TGTGCCAGCAGCCCTAGCGGGATGTTGTCCTACGAGCAGTACTTC.

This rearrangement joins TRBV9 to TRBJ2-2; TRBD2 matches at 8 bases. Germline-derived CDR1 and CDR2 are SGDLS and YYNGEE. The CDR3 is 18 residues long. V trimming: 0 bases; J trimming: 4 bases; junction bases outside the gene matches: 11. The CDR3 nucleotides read TGTGCCAGCAGCGTAGTCCCCCTCGGCGGGGGGAGCACCGGGGAGCTGTTTTTT. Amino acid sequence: CASSVVPLGGGSTGELFF. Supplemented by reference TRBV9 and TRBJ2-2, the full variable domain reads DSGVTQTPKHLITATGQRVTLRCSPRSGDLSVYWYQQSLDQGLQFLIQYYNGEERAKGNILERFSAQQFPDLHSELNLSSLELGDSALYFCASSVVPLGGGSTGELFFGEGSRLTVL.

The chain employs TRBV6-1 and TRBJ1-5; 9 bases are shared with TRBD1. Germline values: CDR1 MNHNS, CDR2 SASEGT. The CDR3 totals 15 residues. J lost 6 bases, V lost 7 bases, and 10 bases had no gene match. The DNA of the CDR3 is TGTGCCAGCAAATCTCCCGGGACAGGGATTCAGCCCCAGCATTTT. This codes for CASKSPGTGIQPQHF.

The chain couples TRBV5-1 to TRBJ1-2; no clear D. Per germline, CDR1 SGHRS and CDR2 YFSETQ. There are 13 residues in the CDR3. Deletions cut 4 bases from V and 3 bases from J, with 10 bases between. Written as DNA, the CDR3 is TGCGCCAGCAGCCCCGACGGAGACTATGGCTACACCTTC. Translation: CASSPDGDYGYTF.

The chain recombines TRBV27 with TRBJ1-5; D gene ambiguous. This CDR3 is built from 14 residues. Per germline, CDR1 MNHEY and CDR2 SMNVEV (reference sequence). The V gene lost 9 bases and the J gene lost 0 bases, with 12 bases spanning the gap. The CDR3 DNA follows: TGTGCCAGTCGACCCGGGTATAGCAATCAGCCCCAGCATTTT. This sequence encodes CASRPGYSNQPQHF.

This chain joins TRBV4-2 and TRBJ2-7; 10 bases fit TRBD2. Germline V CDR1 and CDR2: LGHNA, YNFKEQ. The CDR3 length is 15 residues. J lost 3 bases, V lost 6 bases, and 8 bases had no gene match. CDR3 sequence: CASSQSSGSRYEQYF. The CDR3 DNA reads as TGTGCCAGCAGTCAATCTAGCGGGAGCCGCTACGAGCAGTACTTC.

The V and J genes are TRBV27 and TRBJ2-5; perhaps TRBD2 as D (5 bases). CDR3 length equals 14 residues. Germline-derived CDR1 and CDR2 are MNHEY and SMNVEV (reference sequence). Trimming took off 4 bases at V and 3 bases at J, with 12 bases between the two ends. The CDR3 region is CASSSRDGKETQYF. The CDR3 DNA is TGTGCCAGCAGTTCCCGGGATGGTAAAGAGACCCAGTACTTC.

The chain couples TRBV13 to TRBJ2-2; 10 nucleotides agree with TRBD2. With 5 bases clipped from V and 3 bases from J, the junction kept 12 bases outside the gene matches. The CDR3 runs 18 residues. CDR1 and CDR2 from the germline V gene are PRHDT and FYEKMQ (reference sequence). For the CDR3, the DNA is TGTGCCAGCAGCCAAAATCTAGCGGGAGTTAGTTACACCGGGGAGCTGTTTTTT. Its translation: CASSQNLAGVSYTGELFF.